These T cell receptor beta chains were read from a single sample in a study of T cell responses to AZD1222 COVID-19 vaccine. Profiled with immunoSEQ multiplex PCR; TCRdb holds only in-frame clones, not every one. The sample contains some 130,000 clones, under 90% of which appear only once. The source was peripheral blood, collected on day 0 of AZD1222 vaccination. These receptors originate from an adult in good health. Each CDR3 is given with its conserved first and last residue. Fields, in order: CDR3 length, V gene, J gene, clone size, D gene, CDR3 DNA, CDR3 protein. D genes are given only for firm matches. Rows give clone size only sometimes, using once, few, many, or a class for an expanded clone.

17	TRBV19	TRBJ2-1	.	.	TGTGCCAGTAGTATAGATCCCCTCCTCGGGACCACTGGTGAGCAGTTCTTC	CASSIDPLLGTTGEQFF
15	TRBV28	TRBJ1-2	.	.	TGTGCCAGCAGTTCAACGGACAGATCGAACTATGGCTACACCTTC	CASSSTDRSNYGYTF
13	TRBV5-1	TRBJ2-7	.	.	TGCGCCAGCGGGATGGGGGAGTTGCGCGAGCAGTACTTC	CASGMGELREQYF
17	TRBV15	TRBJ1-5	.	TRBD1	TGTGCCACCAGCCCCGGGACAGGGGACAATTTCGGTCAGCCCCAGCATTTT	CATSPGTGDNFGQPQHF
10	TRBV29-1	TRBJ2-5	.	.	TGCAGCGTTCAGCAAGAGACCCAGTACTTC	CSVQQETQYF
14	TRBV30	TRBJ1-1	.	.	TGTGCCTGGAGTGTCTCGGCGCGGAACACTGAAGCTTTCTTT	CAWSVSARNTEAFF
15	TRBV3-1/TRBV3-2	TRBJ1-2	once	.	TGTGCCAGCAGCCAACGCTTAACCGGACTAGCCGGCTACACCTTC	CASSQRLTGLAGYTF
16	TRBV30	TRBJ1-5	once	.	TGTGCCTGGAGTGTACCGATTACGGGTATCAATCAGCCCCAGCATTTT	CAWSVPITGINQPQHF
14	TRBV6-1	TRBJ1-2	.	.	TGTGCCAGCAGTGAAGGGCCACAGGCGTATGGCTACACCTTC	CASSEGPQAYGYTF
13	TRBV12-3/TRBV12-4	TRBJ2-3	.	TRBD2	TGTGCCAGCAGCAACTCGGGGGGGTCGACGCAGTATTTT	CASSNSGGSTQYF
10	TRBV30	TRBJ1-1	few	TRBD1	TGTGCCGGGACAGGTGCGGAAGCTTTCTTT	CAGTGAEAFF
14	TRBV4-2	TRBJ2-6	.	.	TGTGCCAGCAGCCAAGAGGGTGGGGCCAACGTCCTGACTTTC	CASSQEGGANVLTF
15	TRBV5-1	TRBJ1-1	.	.	TGCGCCAGCAGCTTGGCCGGGCAGGGGAAATCCCAGGCTTTCTTT	CASSLAGQGKSQAFF
14	TRBV3-1/TRBV3-2	TRBJ1-2	.	TRBD1	TGTGCCAGCAGCCAAGACCACAGGGGCTATGGCTACACCTTC	CASSQDHRGYGYTF
17	TRBV5-5	TRBJ1-2	.	TRBD1	TGTGCCAGCAGCTTGGCCCGACAGGGGGCCCTTAACTATGGCTACACCTTC	CASSLARQGALNYGYTF
16	TRBV3-1/TRBV3-2	TRBJ2-5	.	TRBD2	TGTGCCAGCAGCCCCTCGACTAGCGGGGGGGTAGAGACCCAGTACTTC	CASSPSTSGGVETQYF
16	TRBV25-1	TRBJ1-5	.	TRBD1	TGTGCCAGCAGTGATTCCCGGACAGGGCAGGCTCAGCCCCAGCATTTT	CASSDSRTGQAQPQHF
17	TRBV2	TRBJ2-1	few	TRBD2	TGTGCCAGCAGTGAGCTGGCCTCCGGGACTAGCCTCAATGAGCAGTTCTTC	CASSELASGTSLNEQFF
15	TRBV6-1	TRBJ1-5	.	.	TGTGCCAGCAGTGAAAACTTGGGGGTCAATCAGCCCCAGCATTTT	CASSENLGVNQPQHF
12	TRBV7-9	TRBJ2-7	many	.	TGTGCCAGCAGCCCTTTAAGCGGCGAGCAGTACTTC	CASSPLSGEQYF
14	TRBV10-3	TRBJ2-2	.	TRBD2	TGTGCCATCAGCCGCTCCCCAGCGGGAGGGGAGCTGTTTTTT	CAISRSPAGGELFF
14	TRBV3-1/TRBV3-2	TRBJ1-1	.	.	TGTGCCAGCAGCGCCCTGGGGGAGAACACTGAAGCTTTCTTT	CASSALGENTEAFF
14	TRBV11-2	TRBJ1-1	.	.	TGTGCCAGCAGCACCGACTCCGGAGGGACTGAAGCTTTCTTT	CASSTDSGGTEAFF
13	TRBV6-5	TRBJ1-1	.	.	TGTGCCAGTTCCCCTCGGCCCCCGGAAGCAGCTTTCTTT	CASSPRPPEAAFF
16	TRBV7-8	TRBJ1-5	.	.	TGTGCCAGCAGCTCCGAAGGGGGTGTTAGCAATCAGCCCCAGCATTTT	CASSSEGGVSNQPQHF
14	TRBV29-1	TRBJ2-1	.	TRBD1	TGCAGCGTTGGTCCTGGAGGGACAGGCAATGAGCAGTTCTTC	CSVGPGGTGNEQFF
16	TRBV9	TRBJ1-1	.	.	TGTGCCAGCAGCACAGGCCGGGGCGACCTGAACACTGAAGCTTTCTTT	CASSTGRGDLNTEAFF
13	TRBV6-2/TRBV6-3	TRBJ2-7	.	.	TGTGCCAGCAGTTTCCCCCGCTCCTACGAGCAGTACTTC	CASSFPRSYEQYF
14	TRBV7-2	TRBJ1-1	.	.	TGTGCCAGCAGGGCGGGGGACGCGGGTTCATCGGCTTTCTTT	CASRAGDAGSSAFF
13	TRBV7-9	TRBJ1-5	.	.	TGTGCCAGCAGTTCACAGGGAGACCAGCCCCAGCATTTT	CASSSQGDQPQHF
14	TRBV10-1	TRBJ2-7	.	.	TGCGCCAGCCCCTTGTCCCACAGACCCTACGAGCAGTACTTC	CASPLSHRPYEQYF
15	TRBV7-8	TRBJ2-7	.	.	TGTGCCAGCAGCTTGCCGGGTAGGGCAGACTACGAGCAGTACTTC	CASSLPGRADYEQYF
16	TRBV19	TRBJ1-1	.	TRBD1	TGTGCCAGTAGTAAAGGACAGGCGCCAATGAACACTGAAGCTTTCTTT	CASSKGQAPMNTEAFF